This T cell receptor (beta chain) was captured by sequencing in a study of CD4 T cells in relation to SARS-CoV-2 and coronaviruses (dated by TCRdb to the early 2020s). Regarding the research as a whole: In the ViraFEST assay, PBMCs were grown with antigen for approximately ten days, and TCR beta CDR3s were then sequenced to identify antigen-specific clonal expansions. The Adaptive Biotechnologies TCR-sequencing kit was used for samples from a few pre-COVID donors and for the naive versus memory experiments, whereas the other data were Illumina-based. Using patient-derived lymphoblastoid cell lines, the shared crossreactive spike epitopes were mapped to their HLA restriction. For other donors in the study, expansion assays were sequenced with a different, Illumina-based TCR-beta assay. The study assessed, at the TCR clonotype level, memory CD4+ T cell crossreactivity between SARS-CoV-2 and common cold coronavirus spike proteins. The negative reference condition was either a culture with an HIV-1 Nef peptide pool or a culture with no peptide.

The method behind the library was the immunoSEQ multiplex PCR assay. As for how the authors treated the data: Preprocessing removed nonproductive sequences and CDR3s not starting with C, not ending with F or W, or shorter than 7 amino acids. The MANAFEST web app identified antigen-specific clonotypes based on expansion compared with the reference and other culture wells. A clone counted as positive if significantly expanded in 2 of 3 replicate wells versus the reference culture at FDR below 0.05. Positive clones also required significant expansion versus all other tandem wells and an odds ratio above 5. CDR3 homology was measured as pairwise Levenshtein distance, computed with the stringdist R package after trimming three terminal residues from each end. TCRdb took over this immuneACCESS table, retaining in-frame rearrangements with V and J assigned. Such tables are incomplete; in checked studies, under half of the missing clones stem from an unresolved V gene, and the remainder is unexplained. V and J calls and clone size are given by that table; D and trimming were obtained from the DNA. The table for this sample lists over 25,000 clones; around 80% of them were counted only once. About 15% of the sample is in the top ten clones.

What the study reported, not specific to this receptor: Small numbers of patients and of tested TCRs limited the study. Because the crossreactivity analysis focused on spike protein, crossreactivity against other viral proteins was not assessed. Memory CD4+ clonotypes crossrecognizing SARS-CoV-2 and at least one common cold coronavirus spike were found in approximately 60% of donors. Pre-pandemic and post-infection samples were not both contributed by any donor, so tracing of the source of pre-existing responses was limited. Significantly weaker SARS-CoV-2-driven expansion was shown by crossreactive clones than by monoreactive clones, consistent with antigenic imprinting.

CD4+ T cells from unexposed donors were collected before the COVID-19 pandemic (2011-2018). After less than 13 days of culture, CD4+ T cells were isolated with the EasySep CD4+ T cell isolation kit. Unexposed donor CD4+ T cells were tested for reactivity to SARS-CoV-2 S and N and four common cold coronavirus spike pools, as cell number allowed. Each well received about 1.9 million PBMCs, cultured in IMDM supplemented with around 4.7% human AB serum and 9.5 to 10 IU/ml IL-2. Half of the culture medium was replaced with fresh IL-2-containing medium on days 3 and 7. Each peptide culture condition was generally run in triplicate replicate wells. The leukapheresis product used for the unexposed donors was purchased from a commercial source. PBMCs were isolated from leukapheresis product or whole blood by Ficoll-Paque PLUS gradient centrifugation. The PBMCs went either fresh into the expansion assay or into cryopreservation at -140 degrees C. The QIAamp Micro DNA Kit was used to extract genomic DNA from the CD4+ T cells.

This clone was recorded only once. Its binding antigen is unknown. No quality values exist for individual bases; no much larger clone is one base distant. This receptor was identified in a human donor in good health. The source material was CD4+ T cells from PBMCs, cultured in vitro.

In nucleotide form, the sequence is TGTGCCAGCAGTAACCCTATAGGAGGAGCTTTCTTT. Its protein is CASSNPIGGAFF. The sequence links TRBV2 to TRBJ1-1; no D gene can be assigned with confidence. The junction shows trimming of 5 bases on V and 10 bases on J, plus 14 bases between the germline ends. Its CDR3 holds 12 amino acids, cysteine through phenylalanine. Only the CDR3 region is kept as DNA, spanning 36 bases read in frame from base 1. Per the germline V gene, SNHLY is the CDR1 and FYNNEI is the CDR2.